This T cell receptor (beta chain) originates from a study of OX40 agonist ivuxolimab in advanced cancers. Study in general: As their treatment, patients were administered ivuxolimab, an agonistic anti-OX40 (CD134) antibody.

Clones were sequenced by immunoSEQ multiplex PCR, and TCRdb holds only the in-frame ones, with some missing. The sample records over 45,000 clones, about 88% being singletons. V gave up 2 bases and J gave up 6 bases, with 11 bases separating them. Germline V CDR1 and CDR2: MNHNS, SASEGT. This CDR3 is 14 amino acids long. The sequencing used CD4+ or CD8+ T cells sorted from blood, collected in a trial of the OX40 agonist ivuxolimab. The receptor's source is an adult with an advanced solid tumor such as melanoma, head and neck, liver or kidney cancer. The chain is built from TRBV6-1 and TRBJ1-5, with D perhaps matching TRBD1 (5 bases). The CDR3 DNA follows: TGTGCCAGCAGTGAAAGTCAGGGCCGTCAGCCCCAGCATTTT. The encoded protein is CASSESQGRQPQHF.